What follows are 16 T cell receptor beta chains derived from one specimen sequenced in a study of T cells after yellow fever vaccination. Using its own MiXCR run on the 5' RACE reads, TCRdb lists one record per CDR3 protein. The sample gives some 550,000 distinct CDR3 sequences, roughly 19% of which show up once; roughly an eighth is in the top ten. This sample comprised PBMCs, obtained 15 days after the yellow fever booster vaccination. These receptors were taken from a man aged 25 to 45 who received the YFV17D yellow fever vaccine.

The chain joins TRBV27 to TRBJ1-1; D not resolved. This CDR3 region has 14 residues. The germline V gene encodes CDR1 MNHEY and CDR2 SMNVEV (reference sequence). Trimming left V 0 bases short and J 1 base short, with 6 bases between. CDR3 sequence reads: CASSLSAGNTEAFF. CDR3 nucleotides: TGTGCCAGCAGTTTATCGGCAGGGAACACTGAAGCTTTCTTT.

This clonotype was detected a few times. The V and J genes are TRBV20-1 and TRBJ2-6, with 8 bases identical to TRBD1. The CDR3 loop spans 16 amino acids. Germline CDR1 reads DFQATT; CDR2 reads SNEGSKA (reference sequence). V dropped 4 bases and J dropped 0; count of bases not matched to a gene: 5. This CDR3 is CSATGQGLSGANVLTF. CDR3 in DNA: TGCAGTGCTACCGGACAGGGACTCTCTGGGGCCAACGTCCTGACTTTC.

CDR3 nucleotides: TGTGCCAGCAGTAACTACAGGGTGCACACTGAAGCTTTCTTT. This translates into CASSNYRVHTEAFF. The chain employs TRBV12-3 or TRBV12-4 and TRBJ1-1; weak D call: TRBD1 (6 bases). There are 14 residues in the CDR3. Trimming removed 5 bases at V and 3 bases at J, with 13 bases between.

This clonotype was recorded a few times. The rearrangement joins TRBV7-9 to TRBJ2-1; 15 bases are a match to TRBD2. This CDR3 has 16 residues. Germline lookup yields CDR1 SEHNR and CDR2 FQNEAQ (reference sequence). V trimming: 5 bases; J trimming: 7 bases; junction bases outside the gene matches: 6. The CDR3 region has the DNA TGTGCCAGCAGCATACCAGGGACTAGCGGGAGGAATGAGCAGTTCTTC. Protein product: CASSIPGTSGRNEQFF.

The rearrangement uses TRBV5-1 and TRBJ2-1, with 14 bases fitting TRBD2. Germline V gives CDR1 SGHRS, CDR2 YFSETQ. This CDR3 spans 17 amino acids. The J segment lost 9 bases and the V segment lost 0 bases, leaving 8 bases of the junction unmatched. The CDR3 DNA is TGCGCCAGCAGCTTGGAAGGGACTAGCGGGAGTATTGGTGAGCAGTTCTTC. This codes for CASSLEGTSGSIGEQFF.

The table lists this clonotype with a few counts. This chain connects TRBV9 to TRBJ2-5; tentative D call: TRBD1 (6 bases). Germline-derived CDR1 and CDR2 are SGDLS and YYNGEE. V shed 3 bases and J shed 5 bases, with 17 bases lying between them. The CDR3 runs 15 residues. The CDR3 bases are TGTGCCAGCAGCGGTACAGGGAGTCCAGGGGAGACCCAGTACTTC. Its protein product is CASSGTGSPGETQYF.

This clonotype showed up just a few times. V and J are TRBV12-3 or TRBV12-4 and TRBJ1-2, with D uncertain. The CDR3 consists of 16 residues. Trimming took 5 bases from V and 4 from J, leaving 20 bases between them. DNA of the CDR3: TGTGCCAGCAGTCAATCTTTATTCGACGGACCCTATGGCTACACCTTC. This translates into CASSQSLFDGPYGYTF.

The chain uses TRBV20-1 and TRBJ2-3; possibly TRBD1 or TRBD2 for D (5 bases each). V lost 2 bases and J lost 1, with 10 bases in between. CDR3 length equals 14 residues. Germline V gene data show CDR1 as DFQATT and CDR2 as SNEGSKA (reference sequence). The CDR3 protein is CSARRGPGTDTQYF. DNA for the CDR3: TGCAGTGCTAGACGGGGCCCAGGCACAGATACGCAGTATTTT.

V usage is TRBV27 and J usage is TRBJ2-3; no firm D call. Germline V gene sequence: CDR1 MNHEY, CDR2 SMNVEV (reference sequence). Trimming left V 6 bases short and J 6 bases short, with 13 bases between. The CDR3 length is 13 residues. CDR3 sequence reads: CASSPTQWDTQYF. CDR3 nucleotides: TGTGCCAGCAGCCCCACACAGTGGGATACGCAGTATTTT.

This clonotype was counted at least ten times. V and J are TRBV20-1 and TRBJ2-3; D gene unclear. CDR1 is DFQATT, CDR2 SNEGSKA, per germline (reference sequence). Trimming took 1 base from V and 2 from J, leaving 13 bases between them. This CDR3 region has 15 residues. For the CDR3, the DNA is TGCAGTGCTAGAGGGGGAAACGTGATCACAGATACGCAGTATTTT. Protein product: CSARGGNVITDTQYF.

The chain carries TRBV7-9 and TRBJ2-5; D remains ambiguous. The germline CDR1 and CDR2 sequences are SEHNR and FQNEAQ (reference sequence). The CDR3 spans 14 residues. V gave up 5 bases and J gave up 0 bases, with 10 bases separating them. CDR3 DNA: TGTGCCAGCAGCCCACAACGATACCAAGAGACCCAGTACTTC. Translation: CASSPQRYQETQYF. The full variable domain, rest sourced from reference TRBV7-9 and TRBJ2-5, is DTGVSQNPRHKITKRGQNVTFRCDPISEHNRLYWYRQTLGQGPEFLTYFQNEAQLEKSRLLSDRFSAERPKGSFSTLEIQRTEQGDSAMYLCASSPQRYQETQYFGPGTRLLVL.

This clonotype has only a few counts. This CDR3 is CASSHHQRETGELFF. The CDR3 DNA reads TGTGCCAGCAGCCATCATCAGCGGGAGACCGGGGAGCTGTTTTTT. V usage is TRBV3-1 and J usage is TRBJ2-2; 8 bases are shared with TRBD2. CDR1 LGHDT and CDR2 YNNKEL come from the germline V gene (reference sequence). V lost 3 bases to trimming and J lost 5 bases; unmatched junction nucleotides: 5. This CDR3 has 15 amino acids.

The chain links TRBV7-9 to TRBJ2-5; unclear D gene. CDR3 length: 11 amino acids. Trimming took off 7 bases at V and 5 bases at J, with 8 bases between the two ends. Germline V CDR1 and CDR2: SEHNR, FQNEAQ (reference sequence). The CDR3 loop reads CASTAGETQYF. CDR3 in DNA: TGTGCCAGCACGGCCGGGGAGACCCAGTACTTC.

The CDR3 sequence is CASRRTSGSVKNIQYF. The CDR3 DNA reads TGTGCCAGCAGACGGACTAGCGGGAGTGTCAAAAACATTCAGTACTTC. V usage is TRBV7-2 and J usage is TRBJ2-4, with TRBD2 matching over 13 bases. CDR1 is SGHTA, CDR2 FQGNSA, per germline. The ends lost 6 bases at V and 3 bases at J; junction bases unmatched: 5. The CDR3 has 16 residues.

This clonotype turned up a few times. The CDR3 region is CASSFPGTDQETQYF. CDR3 in DNA: TGTGCCAGCAGTTTCCCTGGGACAGACCAAGAGACCCAGTACTTC. V and J are TRBV12-3 or TRBV12-4 and TRBJ2-5; 7 bases fit TRBD1. CDR3 length equals 15 residues. V shed 3 bases and J 0 bases; nucleotides not matched to a gene: 4.

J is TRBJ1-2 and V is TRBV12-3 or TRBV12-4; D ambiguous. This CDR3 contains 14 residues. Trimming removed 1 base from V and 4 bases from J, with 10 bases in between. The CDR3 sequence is CASSLGEKSYGYTF. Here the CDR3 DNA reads TGTGCCAGCAGTTTAGGAGAAAAGAGCTATGGCTACACCTTC.